Listed below are T cell receptor beta chains from one sample, sequenced in a study of shared clonotypes between healthy human individuals. Clones were read by immunoSEQ multiplex PCR, and TCRdb kept only the in-frame ones, dropping some. This sample carries approximately 720,000 clones, under 95% of them seen once, and the ten largest clones take about 24%. The sample was naive CD8+ T cells sorted from blood. These receptors originate from a young man in good health. The CDR3 runs from the conserved cysteine through the conserved F or W. The order of the fields is J gene, V gene, clone size, CDR3 length, CDR3 protein. Clone sizes are given selectively: once, few, many, or a class where the clone is expanded.

TRBJ2-1	TRBV30	NA	15	CAWSVRLGTDNEQFF
TRBJ2-7	TRBV11-2	once	13	CASSLDPLAGKDF
TRBJ2-5	TRBV27	NA	15	CASSLSLGAGAAQYF
TRBJ2-7	TRBV28	NA	15	CASRIRDGSSYEQYF
TRBJ2-4	TRBV7-9	NA	18	CASSLDLGPGLATNIQYF
TRBJ1-3	TRBV5-1	NA	14	CASSLEGSGNTIYF
TRBJ1-5	TRBV27	NA	12	CASSFFNQPQHF
TRBJ1-3	TRBV5-1	NA	14	CASSYSGTGNTIYF
TRBJ2-1	TRBV9	NA	16	CASSARPGLAGAEQFF
TRBJ2-1	TRBV5-1	NA	15	CASGLWAGGTNEQFF
TRBJ2-7	TRBV28	NA	15	CASSLPLAGGYEQYF
TRBJ2-5	TRBV29-1	NA	14	CSVEFGTGEETQYF
TRBJ2-7	TRBV7-2	NA	13	CASSLAGAGGQYF
TRBJ2-3	TRBV18	NA	15	CASSPGPTGADTQYF
TRBJ2-7	TRBV5-1	NA	14	CASSLVPLAYEQYF
TRBJ2-7	TRBV15	NA	16	CATSREAEGGSYEQYF
TRBJ2-2	TRBV4-2	NA	14	CASSQQLVTGELFF
TRBJ2-1	TRBV29-1	NA	17	CSALGLAGAHRYNEQFF
TRBJ1-1	TRBV29-1	NA	12	CSVVGGDTEAFF
TRBJ2-7	TRBV29-1	NA	15	CSVEDRGSSSYEQYF
TRBJ2-1	TRBV5-8	NA	15	CASSSPVPSTNEQFF
TRBJ2-7	TRBV5-6	NA	13	CASSFYSLYEQYF